The following is a TCR beta chain sequence with its context. V gave up 4 bases and J gave up 5 bases, with 4 bases separating them. The germline V gene has CDR1 SGDLS and CDR2 YYNGEE. There are 11 residues in the CDR3. This entry comes from a study of identifying expanded T cells in peripheral blood. The repertoire was sequenced with immunoSEQ multiplex PCR; TCRdb's copy has only in-frame clones and lacks some. In the table there are about 74,000 clones, roughly four fifths of which are singletons. Sequencing used blood. This TCR derives from a person between 18 and 75 years old in good health. The rearrangement joins TRBV9 to TRBJ2-1; D unresolved. This CDR3 is CASSRNNEQFF. The CDR3 DNA follows: TGTGCCAGCAGCAGAAACAATGAGCAGTTCTTC.